This entry features one T cell receptor (beta chain) sequence. Produced via immunoSEQ multiplex PCR; TCRdb's table is partial and in-frame only. The table records about 160,000 clones, approximately 85% of them present only once. These data come from a study of blood T cell repertoires in COVID-19. CDR3 length: 14 residues. Trimming removed 5 bases from V and 4 bases from J, with 13 bases in between. Germline V gives CDR1 SGHVS, CDR2 FQNEAQ. Recruited during active infection, patients (from Seattle) were subsequently followed longitudinally. The V call is TRBV7-8, the J call TRBJ2-3; maybe TRBD1 (6 bases). Input material: peripheral blood. The clonotype was recovered from a woman aged 60-75 years with COVID-19, enrolled during active disease. CDR3 DNA sequence: TGTGCCAGCAGCCCGGGACATTGGGCAGATACGCAGTATTTT. Translation: CASSPGHWADTQYF. Looking up the rest from reference TRBV7-8 and TRBJ2-3 gives the full variable domain: GAGVSQSPRYKVAKRGQDVALRCDPISGHVSLFWYQQALGQGPEFLTYFQNEAQLDKSGLPSDRFFAERPEGSVSTLKIQRTQQEDSAVYLCASSPGHWADTQYFGPGTRLTVL.